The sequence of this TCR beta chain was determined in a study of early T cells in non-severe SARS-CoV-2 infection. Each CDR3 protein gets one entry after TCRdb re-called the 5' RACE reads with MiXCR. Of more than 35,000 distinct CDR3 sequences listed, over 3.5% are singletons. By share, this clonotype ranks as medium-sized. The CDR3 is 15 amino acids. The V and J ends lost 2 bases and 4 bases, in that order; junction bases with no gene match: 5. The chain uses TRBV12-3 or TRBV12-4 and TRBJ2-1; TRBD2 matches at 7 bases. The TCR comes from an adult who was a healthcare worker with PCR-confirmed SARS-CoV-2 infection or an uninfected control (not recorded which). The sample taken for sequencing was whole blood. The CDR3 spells CASSLSAGDYNEQFF. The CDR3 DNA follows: TGTGCCAGCAGTTTATCGGCGGGGGATTACAATGAGCAGTTCTTC.